The clone carrying this T cell receptor (beta chain) appeared a few times. Its antigen is as yet unknown. The CDR3 runs to 11 residues. V shed 11 bases, J shed 9 bases, and the junction held 6 bases outside the gene matches. Germline lookup yields CDR1 SNHLY and CDR2 FYNNEI. This entry belongs to a study of beta chain features in type 1 diabetes. Study observations and caveats: Whether TCRB rearrangement is influenced by HLA type was left unresolved in this analysis. When Type 1 diabetes patients were examined, their TCRB CDR3s proved moderately but significantly shorter in all four CD4+ subsets.

Expressed TCRB transcripts got sequenced, as all isolated RNA was reverse transcribed. The protocol was immunoSEQ multiplex PCR, while the TCRdb copy is restricted to in-frame clones and leaves out a portion. The sample shows around 310,000 clones, about 14% of them seen only once. Sample: naive CD4+ T cells from blood. The sequence derives from a woman under 30 with type 1 diabetes. The rearrangement links TRBV2 to TRBJ2-3, with 9 bases matching TRBD2. This CDR3 is CAGTLAGTQYF. CDR3 bases: TGTGCCGGGACCCTAGCGGGGACGCAGTATTTT.